What follows is one TCR beta chain and its context. Its target is not known. This entry is derived from a study of beta chain features in type 1 diabetes. Whole-study findings and limits: TCRB CDR3 length was moderately but significantly reduced in all four CD4+ subsets of Type 1 diabetes patients. Patients showed naive, central memory and Treg TCRB repertoires that appeared more similar than those of healthy donors.

cDNA synthesis used the whole RNA isolate, giving expressed TCRB sequences. TCRdb keeps only in-frame clones here, not all; method: immunoSEQ multiplex PCR. The data hold roughly 150,000 clones, with approximately 8.8% observed a single time. Sequenced material: central memory CD4+ T cells from blood. This TCR was sampled from a woman in her 30s with type 1 diabetes.

The CDR3 sequence: CAWATGTGLDEQYF. In nucleotides, the CDR3 is TGTGCCTGGGCTACCGGGACAGGGCTGGACGAGCAGTACTTC. V is TRBV30 and J is TRBJ2-7; 9 nucleotides line up with TRBD1. Losses at the gene ends were 5 bases for V and 5 bases for J; bases not matched to a gene: 10. This CDR3 contains 14 residues. Per the germline V gene, CDR1 is GTSNPN and CDR2 is SVGIG (reference sequence).